Listed below are T cell receptor beta chains from one sample, sequenced in a study of shared clonotypes between healthy human individuals. Sequenced by immunoSEQ multiplex PCR; TCRdb stores in-frame clones only, minus some. The data contain approximately 2.5 million clones, 93% of them seen just once; the ten biggest clones take up 0.36%. Sequenced material: naive CD4+ T cells from PBMCs. The receptors derive from a young man in good health. Some clones in this sample may be carry-over from other donors' samples. Each CDR3 is given with its conserved first and last residue. D genes are given only for firm matches. Expanded clones are given a class, and other clones once, few, many or no size at all.

D gene	V gene	J gene	clone size	CDR3 DNA	CDR3 protein
.	TRBV5-1	TRBJ2-5	.	TGCGCCAGCAGCTTACGGGTCTGGCAAGAGACCCAGTACTTC	CASSLRVWQETQYF
.	TRBV28	TRBJ2-2	.	TGTGCCAGCAGTTTACTTGCCGGGGAGCTGTTTTTT	CASSLLAGELFF
.	TRBV7-9	TRBJ1-4	.	TGTGCCAGCAGCTTAGCGCGGGGAAGGGACACTAATGAAAAACTGTTTTTT	CASSLARGRDTNEKLFF
.	TRBV27	TRBJ2-3	.	TGTGCCAGCAGTTCAACCGCGCGGGGTACAGATACGCAGTATTTT	CASSSTARGTDTQYF
TRBD2	TRBV4-3	TRBJ2-3	.	TGCGCCAGCAGCCAAGATTTAGCCGGCGGGAGAGCAGATACGCAGTATTTT	CASSQDLAGGRADTQYF
TRBD2	TRBV28	TRBJ2-4	.	TGTGCCAGCAGTGGGACTAGCGGGATGGCCAAAAACATTCAGTACTTC	CASSGTSGMAKNIQYF
.	TRBV5-1	TRBJ2-7	once	TGCGCCAGCAGCTGGGACACCTTGCCCCAGTACTTC	CASSWDTLPQYF
TRBD1	TRBV27	TRBJ1-1	.	TGTGCCAGCCGGACAGGGGTCACTGAAGCTTTCTTT	CASRTGVTEAFF
.	TRBV6-6	TRBJ2-7	.	TGTGCCAGCAGTCCCGCCCACGAGCAGTACTTC	CASSPAHEQYF
.	TRBV11-2	TRBJ1-3	.	TGTGCCAGCAGCAAGACAGGTTCTGGAAACACCATATATTTT	CASSKTGSGNTIYF
.	TRBV5-4	TRBJ1-2	.	TGTGCCAGCAGCCGCGACAGCAACTATGGCTACACCTTC	CASSRDSNYGYTF